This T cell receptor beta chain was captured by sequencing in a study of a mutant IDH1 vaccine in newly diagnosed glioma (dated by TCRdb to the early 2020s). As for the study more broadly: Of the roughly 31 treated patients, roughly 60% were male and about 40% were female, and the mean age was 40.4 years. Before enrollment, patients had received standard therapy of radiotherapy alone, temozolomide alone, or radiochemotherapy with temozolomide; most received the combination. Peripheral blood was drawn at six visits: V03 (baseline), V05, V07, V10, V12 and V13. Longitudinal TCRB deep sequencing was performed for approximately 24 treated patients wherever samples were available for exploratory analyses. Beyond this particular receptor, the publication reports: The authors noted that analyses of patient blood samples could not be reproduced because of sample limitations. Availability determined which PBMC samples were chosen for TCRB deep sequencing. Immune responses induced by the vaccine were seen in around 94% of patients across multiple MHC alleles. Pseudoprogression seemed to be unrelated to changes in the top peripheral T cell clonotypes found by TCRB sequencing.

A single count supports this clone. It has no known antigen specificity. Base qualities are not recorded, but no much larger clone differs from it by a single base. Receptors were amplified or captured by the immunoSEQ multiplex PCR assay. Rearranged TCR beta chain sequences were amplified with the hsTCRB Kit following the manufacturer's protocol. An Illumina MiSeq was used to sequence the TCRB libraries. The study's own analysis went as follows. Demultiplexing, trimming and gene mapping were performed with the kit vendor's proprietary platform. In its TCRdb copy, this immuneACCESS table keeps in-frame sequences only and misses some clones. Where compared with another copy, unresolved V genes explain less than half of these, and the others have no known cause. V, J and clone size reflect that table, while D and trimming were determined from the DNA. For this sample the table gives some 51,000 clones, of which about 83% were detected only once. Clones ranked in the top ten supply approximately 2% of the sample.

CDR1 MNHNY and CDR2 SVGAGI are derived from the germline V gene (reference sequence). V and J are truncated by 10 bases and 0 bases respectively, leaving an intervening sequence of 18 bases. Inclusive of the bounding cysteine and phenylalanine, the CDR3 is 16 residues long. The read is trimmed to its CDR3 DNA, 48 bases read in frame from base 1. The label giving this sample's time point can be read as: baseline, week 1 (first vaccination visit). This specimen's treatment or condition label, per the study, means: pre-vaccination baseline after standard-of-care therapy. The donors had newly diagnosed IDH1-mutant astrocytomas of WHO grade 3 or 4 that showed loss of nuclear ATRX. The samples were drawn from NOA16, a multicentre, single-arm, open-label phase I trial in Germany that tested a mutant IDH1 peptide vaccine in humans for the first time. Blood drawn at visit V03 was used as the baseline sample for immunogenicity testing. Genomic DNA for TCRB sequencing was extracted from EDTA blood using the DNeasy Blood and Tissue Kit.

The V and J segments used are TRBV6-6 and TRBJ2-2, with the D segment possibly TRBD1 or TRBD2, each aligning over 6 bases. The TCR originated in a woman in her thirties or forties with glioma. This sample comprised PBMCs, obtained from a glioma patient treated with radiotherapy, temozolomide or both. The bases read TGTGCCACCCAAGGGGGGTGGACTCCGAACACCGGGGAGCTGTTTTTT. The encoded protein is CATQGGWTPNTGELFF.